Sequencing of this TCR beta chain was carried out in a study of radiation and T cells in renal cell carcinoma. For the study at large: Nephrectomy followed 15 Gy stereotactic body radiation by 4 weeks. Findings and caveats of the study: No pretreatment tumor biopsies were available for baseline clonotypes.

Comments on this clone: Its specificity is unknown.

V was clipped by 5 bases and J by 4 bases; unmatched bases: 7. The CDR3 is 16 residues long. Germline V gene lookup returns CDR1 SGHVS and CDR2 FQNEAQ. This table comes from immunoSEQ multiplex PCR, and its TCRdb copy is limited to in-frame clones, with some not included. Found here are around 64,000 clones, 65% to 85% of them singletons; the top ten hold more than 7%. Time point specified: baseline pretreatment blood. Treatment noted: 15 Gy SBRT to primary tumor, nephrectomy 4 weeks later. Radiation-treated patients gave blood at baseline, week 2 and week 4. Source: blood, taken from a patient whose treatment included radiotherapy and nephrectomy. The chain links TRBV7-8 to TRBJ2-7; TRBD2 matches 14 bases. This clonotype was obtained from a man between 60 and 70 years old with renal cell carcinoma. The CDR3 DNA is TGTGCCAGCAGCACCTCCGGGACTAGCGGGAGTTACGAGCAGTACGTC. It encodes CASSTSGTSGSYEQYV.